The sequence of this TCR beta chain was determined in a study of cytomegalovirus exposure and HLA in healthy donors. General observations from the study: HLA alleles showed associations with 15,000 to 20,000 TCR beta sequences in a later analysis, at a 0.05 false discovery rate. Analysis was carried out at a later point, and it linked a missense DCLRE1C variant to TCR beta V- and J-gene trimming. About 87% or about 30% of the time was how often most TCR beta V segments were productive, according to an earlier analysis. Investigators reported over 150 TCR beta chains as tied to cytomegalovirus.

For this clone: Its antigen is not identified.

Germline lookup yields CDR1 SGHRS and CDR2 YFSETQ. This CDR3 region has 16 residues. Unmatched junction bases numbered 3, after V lost 2 bases and J lost 0 bases. In the PCR, 60 Vbeta and 13 Jbeta primers were used. Assay used: immunoSEQ multiplex PCR; TCRdb lists only in-frame clones, some missing. The sample lists roughly 200,000 clones; 83% were seen once. Source material: PBMCs. V and J are TRBV5-1 and TRBJ1-4; 8 positions match TRBD1. The source of this sequence is a man aged 50 to 59 in good health and CMV-seronegative. CDR3 protein: CASSFGQGATNEKLFF. The CDR3 bases are TGCGCCAGCAGCTTCGGACAGGGCGCAACTAATGAAAAACTGTTTTTT.